Listed here is a single T cell receptor (beta chain). No antigen is known for it. This entry is derived from a study of cytomegalovirus exposure and HLA in healthy donors. Broader study findings: It was assumed in the presence/absence analyses that sequencing depth was roughly uniform across donors. As immune exposure information, only CMV serostatus was available.

The primer mix had 60 Vbeta and 13 Jbeta primers. This table comes from immunoSEQ multiplex PCR, and its TCRdb copy is limited to in-frame clones, with some not included. The table lists more than 150,000 clones, around 85% of them singletons. V was cut by 1 base and J by 0 bases, with 13 bases left in between. CDR3 length: 16 amino acids. Germline V CDR1 and CDR2: GTSNPN, SVGIG (reference sequence). The specimen was PBMCs. This clonotype was sampled from a man between 45 and 60 years old in good health and CMV-seropositive. The gene calls are TRBV30 and TRBJ1-5, with a tentative D call TRBD1 (6 bases). CDR3 protein: CAWSGGGGNSNQPQHF. The CDR3 DNA reads as TGTGCCTGGAGTGGAGGGGGAGGGAATAGCAATCAGCCCCAGCATTTT.